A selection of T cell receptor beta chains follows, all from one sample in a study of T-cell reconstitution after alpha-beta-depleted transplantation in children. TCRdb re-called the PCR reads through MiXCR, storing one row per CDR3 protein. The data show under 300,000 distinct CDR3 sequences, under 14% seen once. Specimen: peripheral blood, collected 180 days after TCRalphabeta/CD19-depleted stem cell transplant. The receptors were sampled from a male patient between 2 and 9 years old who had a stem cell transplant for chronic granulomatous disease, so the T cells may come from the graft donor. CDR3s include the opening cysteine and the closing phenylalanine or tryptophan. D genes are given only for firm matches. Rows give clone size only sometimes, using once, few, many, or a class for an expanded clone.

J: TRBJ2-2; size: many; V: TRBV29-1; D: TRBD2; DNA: TGCAGCGTCGCGCTAGCGGGAGGGCCAAGTACCGGGGAGCTGTTTTTT; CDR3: CSVALAGGPSTGELFF
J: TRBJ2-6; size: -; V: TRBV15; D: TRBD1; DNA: TGTGCCACCAGCAGAGTTGGACAGGGCGATGGGGCCAACGTCCTGACTTTC; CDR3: CATSRVGQGDGANVLTF
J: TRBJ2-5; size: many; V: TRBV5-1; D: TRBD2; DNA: TGCGCCAGCAGCTCCGGACTAGCGGGAGGGCCGGGAGAGACCCAGTACTTC; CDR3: CASSSGLAGGPGETQYF
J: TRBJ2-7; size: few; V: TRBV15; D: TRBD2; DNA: TGTGCCACCAAAGCGGGGGGGTCCTACGAGCAGTACTTC; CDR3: CATKAGGSYEQYF
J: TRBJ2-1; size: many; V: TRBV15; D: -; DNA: TGTGCCACCAGCAGAGATAGGGTGTACCGCGGTGATGAGCAGTTCTTC; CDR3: CATSRDRVYRGDEQFF
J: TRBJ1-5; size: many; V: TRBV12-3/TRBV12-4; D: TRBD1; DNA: TGTGCCAGCAGTTGGAGACAGGGGCCGAGGAAGCCCCAGCATTTT; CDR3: CASSWRQGPRKPQHF
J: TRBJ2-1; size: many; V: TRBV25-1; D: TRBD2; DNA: TGTGCCAGCAGTTATAGCGGGAGGGTCTACAATGAGCAGTTCTTC; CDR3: CASSYSGRVYNEQFF
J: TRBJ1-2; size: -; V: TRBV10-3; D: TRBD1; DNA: TGTGCCATCAGTGACTGGACAGGGTCGACTAACTATGGCTACACCTTC; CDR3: CAISDWTGSTNYGYTF
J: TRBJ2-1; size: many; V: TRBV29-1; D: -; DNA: TGCAGCGCCGGGGAGGGGGCGATCAATGAGCAGTTCTTC; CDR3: CSAGEGAINEQFF
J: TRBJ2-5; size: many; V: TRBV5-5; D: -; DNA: TGTGCCAGCAGCCAGATCCAAGAGACCCAGTACTTC; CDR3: CASSQIQETQYF
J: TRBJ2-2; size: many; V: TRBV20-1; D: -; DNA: TGCAGTGCTAGATTCCCGGGAACGAACACCGGGGAGCTGTTTTTT; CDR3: CSARFPGTNTGELFF
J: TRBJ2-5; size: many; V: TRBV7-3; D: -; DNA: TGTGCCAGCAGGGGTGACAGTCGGCAAGAGACCCAGTACTTC; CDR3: CASRGDSRQETQYF
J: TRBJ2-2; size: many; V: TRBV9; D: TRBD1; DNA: TGTGCCAGCAGCGAGGACAGGGCGGCCGGGGAGCTGTTTTTT; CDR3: CASSEDRAAGELFF
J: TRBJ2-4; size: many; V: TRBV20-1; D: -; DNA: TGCAGTGCTGGCTTTGTGCGGGACAAAAACATTCAGTACTTC; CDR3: CSAGFVRDKNIQYF
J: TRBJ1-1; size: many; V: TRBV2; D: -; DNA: TGTGCCAGCAGTGACCCTTCTATGAGGGGGAACCTTGAAGCTTTCTTT; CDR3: CASSDPSMRGNLEAFF
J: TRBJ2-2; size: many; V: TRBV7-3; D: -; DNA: TGTGCCAGCAGCTTAAACCTGGGGGAGCTGTTTTTT; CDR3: CASSLNLGELFF
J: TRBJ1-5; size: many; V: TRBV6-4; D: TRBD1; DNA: TGTGCCAGCGTCCAGGGGGGCGGGCAGCCCCAGCATTTT; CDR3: CASVQGGGQPQHF
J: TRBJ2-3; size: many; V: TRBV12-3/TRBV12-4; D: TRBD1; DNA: TGTGCCAGCAGTTTCAGGGGGCTCGGGGATACGCAGTATTTT; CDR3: CASSFRGLGDTQYF
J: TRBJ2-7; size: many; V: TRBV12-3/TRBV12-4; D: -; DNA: TGTGCCAGTGCCCAAGGTTCGGGCGCATACTACGAGCAGTACTTC; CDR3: CASAQGSGAYYEQYF
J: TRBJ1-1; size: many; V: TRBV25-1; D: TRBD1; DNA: TGTGCCAGCATCCCCGACAGGGGGCTCACTGAAGCTTTCTTT; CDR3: CASIPDRGLTEAFF
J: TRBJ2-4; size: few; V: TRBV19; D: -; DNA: TGTGCCAGTAGTATAAGAATGACAGCCAAAAACATTCAGTACTTC; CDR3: CASSIRMTAKNIQYF
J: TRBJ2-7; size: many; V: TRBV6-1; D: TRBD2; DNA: TGTGCCAGCAGTGAAGCTAGCGGGAGCTCCTACGAGCAGTACTTC; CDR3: CASSEASGSSYEQYF
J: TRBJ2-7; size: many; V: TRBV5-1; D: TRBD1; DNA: TGCGCCAGCAGCCAAGGGGACAGACCGCACGAGCAGTACTTC; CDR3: CASSQGDRPHEQYF
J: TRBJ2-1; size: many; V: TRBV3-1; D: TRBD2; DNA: TGTGCCAGCAGCCAAGTCCGGGGACTAGCGAGTGGAGGGGAGCAGTTCTTC; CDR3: CASSQVRGLASGGEQFF
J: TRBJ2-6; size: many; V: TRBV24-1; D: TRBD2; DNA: TGTGCCACCAGTGATACCTCCGGGGGGTCCCCTCCTTACGTCCTGACTTTC; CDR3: CATSDTSGGSPPYVLTF
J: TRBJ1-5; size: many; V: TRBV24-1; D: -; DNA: TGTGCCACCAGTGATTCGAGGGGATGGAGCAATCAGCCCCAGCATTTT; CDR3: CATSDSRGWSNQPQHF
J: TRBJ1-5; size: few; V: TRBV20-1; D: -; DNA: TGCAGTGCTAGTGGTAGGAGGGTATCATCAATCAATCAGCCCCAGCATTTT; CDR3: CSASGRRVSSINQPQHF
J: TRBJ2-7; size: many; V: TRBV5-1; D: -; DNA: TGCGCCAGCCAGCTTGGTGGCTCCTACGAGCAGTACTTC; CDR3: CASQLGGSYEQYF
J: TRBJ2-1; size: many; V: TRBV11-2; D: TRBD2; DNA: TGTGCCAGCAGCCCGACGACTAGCGGGGGGCGGAATGAGCAGTTCTTC; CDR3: CASSPTTSGGRNEQFF
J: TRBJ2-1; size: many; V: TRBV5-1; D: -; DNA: TGCGCCAGCTCGGCGGAGGGCCAAATTTACAATGAGCAGTTCTTC; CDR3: CASSAEGQIYNEQFF
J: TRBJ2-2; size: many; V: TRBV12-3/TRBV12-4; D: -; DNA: TGTGCCAGCAGCCGCCTGAGCACCGGGGAGCTGTTTTTT; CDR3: CASSRLSTGELFF
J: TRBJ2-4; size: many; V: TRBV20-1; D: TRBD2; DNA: TGCAGTGCTAGAGACGGACTAGCGGGAGGGCCTAGGTACTTC; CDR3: CSARDGLAGGPRYF
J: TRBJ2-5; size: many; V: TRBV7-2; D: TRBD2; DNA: TGTGCCAGCAGCTCCCGACTAGCGGGAGCAGTGACCCAGTACTTC; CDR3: CASSSRLAGAVTQYF
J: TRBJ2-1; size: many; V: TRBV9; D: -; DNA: TGTGCCAGCAGAAGAAACGGGGTCAATGAGCAGTTCTTC; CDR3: CASRRNGVNEQFF
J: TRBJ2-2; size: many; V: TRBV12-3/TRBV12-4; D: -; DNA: TGTGCCAGCAGCCCCAAGATAGCCTCGAACACCGGGGAGCTGTTTTTT; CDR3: CASSPKIASNTGELFF
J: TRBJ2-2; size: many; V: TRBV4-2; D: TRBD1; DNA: TGTGCCAGCAGCCAAGGGGGACAGGGAATCACCGGGGAGCTGTTTTTT; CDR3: CASSQGGQGITGELFF
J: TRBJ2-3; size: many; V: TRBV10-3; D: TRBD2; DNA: TGTGCCATCAGTCCTCTTGGGGGGGAAGGCACAGATACGCAGTATTTT; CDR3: CAISPLGGEGTDTQYF
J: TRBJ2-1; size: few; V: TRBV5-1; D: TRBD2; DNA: TGCGCCAGCAGCTTGGGCGGGACTATTGCGGGAGTTACGGGCCGGAACAATGAGCAGTTCTTC; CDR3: CASSLGGTIAGVTGRNNEQFF
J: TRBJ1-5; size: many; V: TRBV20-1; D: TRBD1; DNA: TGCAGTGCTAGAGGCGGGACAGGGGACCAGCCCCAGCATTTT; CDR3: CSARGGTGDQPQHF
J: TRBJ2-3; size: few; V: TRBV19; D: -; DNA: TGTGCCAGTAGTATAGCTGGGGCCTCCACAGATACGCAGTATTTT; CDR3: CASSIAGASTDTQYF
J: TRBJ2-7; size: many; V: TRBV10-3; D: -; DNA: TGTGCCATCAGTGAGGTTTGGGGGGGCCCGATCTACGAGCAGTACTTC; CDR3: CAISEVWGGPIYEQYF
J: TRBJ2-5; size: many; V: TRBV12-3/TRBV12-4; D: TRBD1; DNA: TGTGCCAACACCACATATCACAGGGGACCCCCAGAGACCCAGTACTTC; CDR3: CANTTYHRGPPETQYF
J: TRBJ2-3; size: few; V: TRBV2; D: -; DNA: TGTGCCAGCAGTGAAGTGGATAGCGAGATCACAGATACGCAGTATTTT; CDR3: CASSEVDSEITDTQYF
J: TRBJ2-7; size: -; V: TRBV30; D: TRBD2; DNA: TGTGCCTGGAGTCCCCACGGACTAGCTTGGAGAGAGCAGTACTTC; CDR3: CAWSPHGLAWREQYF
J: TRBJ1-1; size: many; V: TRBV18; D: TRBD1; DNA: TGTGCCAGCTCACCCCTAGACAGGGAATGGGACACTGAAGCTTTCTTT; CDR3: CASSPLDREWDTEAFF
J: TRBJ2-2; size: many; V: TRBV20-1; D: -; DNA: TGCAGTGCTAGAGACCCGGATACCGGGGAGCTGTTTTTT; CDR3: CSARDPDTGELFF
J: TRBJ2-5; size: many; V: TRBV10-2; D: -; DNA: TGCGCCAGCAGTGAGTCGATGGGCAGATATTACTCATCGGAGACCCAGTACTTC; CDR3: CASSESMGRYYSSETQYF
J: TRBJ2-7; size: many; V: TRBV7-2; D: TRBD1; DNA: TGTGCCAGCAGCCATACCTCAGGGGGCGGAGGCTACGAGCAGTACTTC; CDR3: CASSHTSGGGGYEQYF
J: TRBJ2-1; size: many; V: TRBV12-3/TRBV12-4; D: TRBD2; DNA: TGTGCCAGCAGTCAAGGACTAGCGGGATGGTGGCAGTTCTTC; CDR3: CASSQGLAGWWQFF
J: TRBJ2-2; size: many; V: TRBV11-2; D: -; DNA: TGTGCCAGCAGATCCCCAGGGGAGCTGTTTTTT; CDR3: CASRSPGELFF
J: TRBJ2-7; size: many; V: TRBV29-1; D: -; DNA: TGCAGCGTCGAACCACGGGCGGGCCACGAGCAGTACTTC; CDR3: CSVEPRAGHEQYF
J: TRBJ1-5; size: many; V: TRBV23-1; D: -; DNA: TGCGCCAGCAGTCCTGGGGGGTCTAGCAATCAGCCCCAGCATTTT; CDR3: CASSPGGSSNQPQHF
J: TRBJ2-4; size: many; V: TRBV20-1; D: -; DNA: TGCAGTGCTAGAGCCAGGCTTCTAGCCAAAAACATTCAGTACTTC; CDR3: CSARARLLAKNIQYF